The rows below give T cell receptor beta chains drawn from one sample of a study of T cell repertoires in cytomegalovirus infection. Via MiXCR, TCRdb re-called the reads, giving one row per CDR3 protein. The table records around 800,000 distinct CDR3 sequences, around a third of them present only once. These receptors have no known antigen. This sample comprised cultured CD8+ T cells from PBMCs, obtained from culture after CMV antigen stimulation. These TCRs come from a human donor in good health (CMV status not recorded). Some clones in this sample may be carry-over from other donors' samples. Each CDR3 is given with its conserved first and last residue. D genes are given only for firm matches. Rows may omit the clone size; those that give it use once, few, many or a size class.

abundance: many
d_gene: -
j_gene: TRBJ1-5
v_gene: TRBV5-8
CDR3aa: CASSRRALTDQPQHF
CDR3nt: TGTGCCAGCAGCCGCCGGGCCTTAACAGATCAGCCCCAGCATTTT

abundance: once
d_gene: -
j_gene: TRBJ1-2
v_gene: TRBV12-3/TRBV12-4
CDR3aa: CASTFLLTGNYGYTF
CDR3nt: TGTGCCAGCACCTTCCTTTTGACCGGCAACTATGGCTACACCTTC

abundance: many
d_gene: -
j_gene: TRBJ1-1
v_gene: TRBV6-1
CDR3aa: CASSADKVGSTEAFF
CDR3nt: TGTGCCAGCAGTGCAGACAAGGTCGGCAGCACTGAAGCTTTCTTT

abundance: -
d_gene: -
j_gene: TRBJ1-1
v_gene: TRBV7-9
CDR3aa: CASSSDPRAFF
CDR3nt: TGTGCCAGCAGCTCAGACCCCAGGGCTTTCTTT

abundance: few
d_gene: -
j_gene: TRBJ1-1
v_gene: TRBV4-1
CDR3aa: CASSRQRNTEAFF
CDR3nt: TGCGCCAGCAGCCGACAAAGGAACACTGAAGCTTTCTTT

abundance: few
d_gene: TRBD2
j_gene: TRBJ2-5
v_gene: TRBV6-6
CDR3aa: CASTPSGGAPETQYF
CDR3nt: TGTGCCAGTACTCCTAGCGGGGGGGCCCCAGAGACCCAGTACTTC

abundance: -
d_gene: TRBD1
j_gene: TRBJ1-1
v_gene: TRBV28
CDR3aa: CASSSDRFNTEAFF
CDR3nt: TGTGCCAGCAGCTCGGACAGGTTCAACACTGAAGCTTTCTTT

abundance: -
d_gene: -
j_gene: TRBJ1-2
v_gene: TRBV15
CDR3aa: CATSTPTVYGYTF
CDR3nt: TGTGCCACCAGCACACCGACGGTTTATGGCTACACCTTC

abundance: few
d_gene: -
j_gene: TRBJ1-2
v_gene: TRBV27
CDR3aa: CASSPTTANYGYTF
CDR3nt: TGTGCCAGCAGTCCGACGACAGCCAACTATGGCTACACCTTC

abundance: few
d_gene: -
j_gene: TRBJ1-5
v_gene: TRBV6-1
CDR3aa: CASSEWLQVSNQPQHF
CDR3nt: TGTGCCAGCAGTGAATGGCTACAGGTTAGCAATCAGCCCCAGCATTTT

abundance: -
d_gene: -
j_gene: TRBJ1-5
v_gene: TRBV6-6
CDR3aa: CASSQTGPQHF
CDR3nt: TGTGCCAGCAGCCAAACCGGGCCCCAGCATTTT

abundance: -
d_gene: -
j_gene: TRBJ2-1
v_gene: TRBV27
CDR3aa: CASSFSVGISYNEQFF
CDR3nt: TGTGCCAGCAGTTTTAGTGTCGGGATCTCCTACAATGAGCAGTTCTTC

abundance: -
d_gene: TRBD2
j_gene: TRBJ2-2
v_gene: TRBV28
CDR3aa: CASSFSAGGTYGELFF
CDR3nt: TGTGCCAGCAGTTTTTCGGCGGGGGGGACGTACGGGGAGCTGTTTTTT

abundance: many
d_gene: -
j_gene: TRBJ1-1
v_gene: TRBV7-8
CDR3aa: CASSFYRDRTEAFF
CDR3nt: TGTGCCAGCAGCTTTTACAGGGATCGAACTGAAGCTTTCTTT

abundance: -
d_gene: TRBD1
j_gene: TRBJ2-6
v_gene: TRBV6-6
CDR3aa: CASSYSNPGQGEGRPSGANVLTF
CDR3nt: TGTGCCAGCAGTTACTCGAATCCGGGACAGGGGGAAGGTCGCCCCTCTGGGGCCAACGTCCTGACTTTC

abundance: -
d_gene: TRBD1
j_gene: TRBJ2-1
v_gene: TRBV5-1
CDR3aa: CASREAGTVHNEQFF
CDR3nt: TGCGCCAGCAGGGAAGCCGGGACAGTTCACAATGAGCAGTTCTTC

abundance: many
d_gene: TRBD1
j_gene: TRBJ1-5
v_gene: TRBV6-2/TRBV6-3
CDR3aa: CASSYGGTGRSQPQHF
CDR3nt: TGTGCCAGCAGTTACGGAGGGACAGGAAGATCTCAGCCCCAGCATTTT

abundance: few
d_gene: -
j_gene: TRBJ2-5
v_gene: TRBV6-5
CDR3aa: CASSYVGETQYF
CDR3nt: TGTGCCAGCAGTTACGTTGGAGAGACCCAGTACTTC

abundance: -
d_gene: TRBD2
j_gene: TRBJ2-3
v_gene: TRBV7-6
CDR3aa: CASSSRLAGDTQYF
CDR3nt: TGTGCCAGCAGCTCCCGACTAGCTGGGGATACGCAGTATTTT

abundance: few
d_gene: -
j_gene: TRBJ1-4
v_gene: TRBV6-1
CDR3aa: CASSAWINEKLFF
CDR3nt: TGTGCCAGCAGTGCTTGGATAAATGAGAAACTGTTTTTT

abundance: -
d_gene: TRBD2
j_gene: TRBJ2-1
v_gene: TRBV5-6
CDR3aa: CASSSLAGANNEQFF
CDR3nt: TGTGCCAGCAGCTCCCTAGCGGGGGCAAACAATGAGCAGTTCTTC

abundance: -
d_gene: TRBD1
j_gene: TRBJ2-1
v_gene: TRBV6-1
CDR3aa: CASSGGQVLPHNEQFF
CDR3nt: TGTGCCAGCAGTGGCGGACAGGTCCTGCCCCACAATGAGCAGTTCTTC

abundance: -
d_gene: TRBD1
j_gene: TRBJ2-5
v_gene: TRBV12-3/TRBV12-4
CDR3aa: CASSSSDRGEQETQYF
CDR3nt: TGTGCCAGCAGTTCCTCGGACAGGGGTGAGCAAGAGACCCAGTACTTC

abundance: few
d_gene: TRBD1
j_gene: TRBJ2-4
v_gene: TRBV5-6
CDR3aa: CASSEGTGAKNIQYF
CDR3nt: TGTGCCAGCAGCGAAGGGACAGGGGCCAAAAACATTCAGTACTTC

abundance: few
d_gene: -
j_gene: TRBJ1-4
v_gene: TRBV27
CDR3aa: CASSSLGVPKKLFF
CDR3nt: TGTGCCAGCAGTTCCCTGGGAGTCCCGAAAAAACTGTTTTTT

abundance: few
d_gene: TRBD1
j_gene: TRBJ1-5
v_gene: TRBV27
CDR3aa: CASRSGTGIQPQHF
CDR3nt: TGTGCCAGCAGAAGTGGGACAGGAATTCAGCCCCAGCATTTT

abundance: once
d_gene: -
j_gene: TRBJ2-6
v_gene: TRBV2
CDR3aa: CASLLSGANVLTF
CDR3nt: TGTGCCAGCCTATTGTCTGGGGCCAACGTCCTGACTTTC

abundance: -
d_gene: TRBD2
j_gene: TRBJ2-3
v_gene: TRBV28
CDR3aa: CASSRGEGSSTDTQYF
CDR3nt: TGTGCCAGCAGTCGCGGGGAGGGTTCCAGCACAGATACGCAGTATTTT

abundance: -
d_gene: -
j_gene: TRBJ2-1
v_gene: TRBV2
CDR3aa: CASSPPGFDEQFF
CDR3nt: TGTGCCAGCAGCCCCCCGGGTTTTGATGAGCAGTTCTTC

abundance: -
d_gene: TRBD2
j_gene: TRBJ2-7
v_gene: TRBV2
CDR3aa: CASSVWTSGPYEQYF
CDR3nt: TGTGCCAGCAGTGTGTGGACTAGCGGTCCCTACGAGCAGTACTTC

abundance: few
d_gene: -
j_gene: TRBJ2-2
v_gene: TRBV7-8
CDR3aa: CASSFGRGGELFF
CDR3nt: TGTGCCAGCAGCTTCGGACGGGGCGGGGAGCTGTTTTTT

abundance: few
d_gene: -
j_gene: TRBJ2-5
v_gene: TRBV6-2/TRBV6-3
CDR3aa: CASSYYQLGYQETQYF
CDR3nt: TGTGCCAGCAGTTACTATCAACTGGGGTACCAAGAGACCCAGTACTTC

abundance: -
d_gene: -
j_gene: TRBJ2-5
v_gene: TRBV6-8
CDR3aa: CASSPSELETQYF
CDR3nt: TGTGCCAGCAGTCCGTCGGAGCTGGAGACCCAGTACTTC

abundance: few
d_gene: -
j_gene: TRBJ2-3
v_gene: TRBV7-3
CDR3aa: CASSLKPSDTQYF
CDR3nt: TGTGCCAGCAGCTTAAAACCCTCGGATACGCAGTATTTT

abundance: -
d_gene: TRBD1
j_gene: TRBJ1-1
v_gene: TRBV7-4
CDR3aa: CASSQTGERTEAFF
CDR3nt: TGTGCCAGCAGCCAGACAGGGGAGCGTACTGAAGCTTTCTTT

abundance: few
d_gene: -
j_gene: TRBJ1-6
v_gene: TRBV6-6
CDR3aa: CASTKGVNSPLHF
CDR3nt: TGTGCCAGCACCAAGGGAGTGAATTCACCCCTCCACTTT

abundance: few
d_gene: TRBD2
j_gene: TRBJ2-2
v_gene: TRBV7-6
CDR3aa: CASRPTSGDTGELFF
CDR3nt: TGTGCCAGCAGACCGACTAGCGGGGACACCGGGGAGCTGTTTTTT

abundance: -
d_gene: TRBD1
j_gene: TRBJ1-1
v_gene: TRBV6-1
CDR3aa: CASLTGWNTEAFF
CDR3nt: TGTGCCAGCCTGACAGGGTGGAACACTGAAGCTTTCTTT

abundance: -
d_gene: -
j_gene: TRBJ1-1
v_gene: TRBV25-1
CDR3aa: CASSEFYSTPNTEAFF
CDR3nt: TGTGCCAGCAGTGAATTCTACAGCACCCCGAACACTGAAGCTTTCTTT

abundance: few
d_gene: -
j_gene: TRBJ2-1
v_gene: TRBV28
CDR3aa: CASSFYGTNLYNEQFF
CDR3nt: TGTGCCAGCAGCTTCTACGGGACAAACCTCTACAATGAGCAGTTCTTC

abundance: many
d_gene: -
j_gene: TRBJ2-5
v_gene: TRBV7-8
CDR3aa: CASSLRGQETQYF
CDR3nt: TGTGCCAGCAGCTTGCGGGGCCAAGAGACCCAGTACTTC

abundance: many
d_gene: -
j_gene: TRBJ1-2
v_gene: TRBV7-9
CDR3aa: CASSLGFYGYTF
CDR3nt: TGTGCCAGCAGCTTAGGCTTCTATGGCTACACCTTC

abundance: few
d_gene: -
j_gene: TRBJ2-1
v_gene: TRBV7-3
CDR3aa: CASSLFSRGDNEQFF
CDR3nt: TGTGCCAGCAGCTTGTTTTCGAGGGGGGACAATGAGCAGTTCTTC

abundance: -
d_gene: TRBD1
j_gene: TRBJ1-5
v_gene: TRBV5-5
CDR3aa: CAGRLGQGVDQPQHF
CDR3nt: TGTGCCGGCAGACTTGGACAGGGGGTGGACCAGCCCCAGCATTTT

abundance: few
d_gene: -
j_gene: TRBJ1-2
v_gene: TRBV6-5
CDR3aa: CASSTYAGVFNYGYTF
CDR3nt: TGTGCCAGCAGTACCTACGCGGGGGTTTTCAACTATGGCTACACCTTC

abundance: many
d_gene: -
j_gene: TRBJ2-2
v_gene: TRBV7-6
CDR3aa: CASPIQVRLPNTGELFF
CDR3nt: TGTGCCAGCCCCATACAGGTTAGACTTCCGAACACCGGGGAGCTGTTTTTT

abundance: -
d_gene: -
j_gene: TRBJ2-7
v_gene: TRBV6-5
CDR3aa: CASSYRKSYSYEQYF
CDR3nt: TGTGCCAGCAGTTACCGCAAGTCTTACTCCTACGAGCAGTACTTC

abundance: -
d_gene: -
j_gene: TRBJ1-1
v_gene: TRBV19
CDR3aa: CASSGHGTNTEAFF
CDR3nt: TGTGCCAGTTCGGGACACGGAACGAACACTGAAGCTTTCTTT

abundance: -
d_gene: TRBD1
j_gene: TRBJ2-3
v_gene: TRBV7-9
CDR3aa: CASSLVSGQGVSDTQYF
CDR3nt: TGTGCCAGCAGCTTAGTTTCGGGACAGGGGGTCTCAGATACGCAGTATTTT

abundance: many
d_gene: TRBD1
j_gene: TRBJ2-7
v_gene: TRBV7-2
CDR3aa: CARGRIYEQYF
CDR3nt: TGTGCTAGGGGGCGCATCTACGAGCAGTACTTC

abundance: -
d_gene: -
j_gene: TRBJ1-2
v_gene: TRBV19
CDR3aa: CASGASAGYGYTF
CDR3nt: TGTGCCAGTGGCGCTTCGGCGGGGTACGGCTACACCTTC

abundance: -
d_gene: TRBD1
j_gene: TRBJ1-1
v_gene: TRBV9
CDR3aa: CASSPQGDSLPNTEAFF
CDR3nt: TGTGCCAGCAGCCCCCAGGGGGACAGCCTACCGAACACTGAAGCTTTCTTT

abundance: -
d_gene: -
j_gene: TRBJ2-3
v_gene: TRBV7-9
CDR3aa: CASSSLSNDTQYF
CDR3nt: TGTGCCAGCAGCTCCCTTAGCAACGATACGCAGTATTTT

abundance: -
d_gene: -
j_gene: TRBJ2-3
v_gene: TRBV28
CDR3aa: CASRVEQFGREDTQYF
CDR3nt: TGTGCCAGCAGGGTCGAGCAGTTCGGAAGGGAAGATACGCAGTATTTT

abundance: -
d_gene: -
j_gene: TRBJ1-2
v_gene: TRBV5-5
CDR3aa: CASSLYKSNYGYTF
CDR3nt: TGTGCCAGCAGCTTGTATAAATCGAACTATGGCTACACCTTC